The following is a TCR beta chain sequence with its context. Its antigen is unknown. The sample belongs to a study of OX40 agonist ivuxolimab in advanced cancers. In the study overall: Every 2 weeks, ivuxolimab was infused into the patients intravenously at between 0.01 and 10 mg/kg.

TCRdb's copy holds only in-frame clones and misses some; the assay was immunoSEQ multiplex PCR. The repertoire holds roughly 13,000 clones, with roughly 82% as singletons. Study-level results: In the expanded peripheral T cells, antigen specificity was never determined.

The junction had 9 bases not matched to a gene; V was cut back by 5 bases and J by 6 bases. The germline V gene has CDR1 MDHEN and CDR2 SYDVKM. The CDR3 contains 15 residues. Sequenced here: CD4+ or CD8+ T cells sorted from blood, sampled in a trial of the OX40 agonist ivuxolimab. The chain is built from TRBV28 and TRBJ1-4, with TRBD1 matching over 7 bases. The clonotype originates from an adult with an advanced solid tumor such as melanoma, head and neck, liver or kidney cancer. CDR3 amino acids: CASSTYDRDDEKLFF. The DNA for the CDR3 is TGTGCCAGCAGTACCTATGACAGGGATGATGAAAAACTGTTTTTT.